These T cell receptor beta chains were read from a single sample in a study of CD8 T cells in Susac syndrome. TCRdb independently ran MiXCR on the immunoSEQ multiplex PCR reads; one entry per CDR3 protein. This repertoire shows 84,000 or so distinct CDR3 sequences, about 95% found once; its top ten account for 0.46%. Sequenced input: CD8+ T cells from PBMCs. Every receptor here comes from a human donor with Susac syndrome. The CDR3 runs from the conserved cysteine through the conserved F or W. A D gene is named only where the DNA matches it firmly. A clone size is listed for some rows: how often the clone was seen (once, few, many), or a class if it is expanded.

-	-	TRBV30	TRBJ2-2	TGTGCCTGGAGGGCGGACAACACCGGGGAGCTGTTTTTT	CAWRADNTGELFF
-	-	TRBV6-2/TRBV6-3	TRBJ2-1	TGTGCCAGCAGTTACGCGGCGACTGAGCAGTTCTTC	CASSYAATEQFF
-	-	TRBV9	TRBJ1-5	TGTGCCAGCAGCGCCGATGACAGGCCCCTGAGCAATCAGCCCCAGCATTTT	CASSADDRPLSNQPQHF
once	TRBD2	TRBV9	TRBJ2-3	TGTGCCAGCACGATCGGTAGCGGGACCACAGATACGCAGTATTTT	CASTIGSGTTDTQYF
-	-	TRBV12-3/TRBV12-4	TRBJ2-1	TGTGCCAGCACCCCAGGAGACTACAATGAGCAGTTCTTC	CASTPGDYNEQFF
-	TRBD2	TRBV9	TRBJ2-3	TGTGCCAGCAGCCCAGACGGCGGGAGGGGTACAGATACGCAGTATTTT	CASSPDGGRGTDTQYF
-	TRBD1	TRBV5-6	TRBJ2-3	TGTGCCAGCAGCCCAACCGACAGGGTACCCTCGGATACGCAGTATTTT	CASSPTDRVPSDTQYF
once	-	TRBV19	TRBJ1-1	TGTGCCAGTAAAGGGTGGGACACTGAAGCTTTCTTT	CASKGWDTEAFF
-	-	TRBV29-1	TRBJ2-2	TGCAGCGTTTCTGTGGGCACCGGGGAGCTGTTTTTT	CSVSVGTGELFF
-	-	TRBV27	TRBJ1-1	TGTGCCAGCAGTTTCCGGGTGAACACTGAAGCTTTCTTT	CASSFRVNTEAFF
-	TRBD2	TRBV7-9	TRBJ2-1	TGTGCCAGCAGCTCCACTAGCGGGAGGGGGTACAATGAGCAGTTCTTC	CASSSTSGRGYNEQFF
once	-	TRBV5-1	TRBJ1-1	TGCGCCAGCAGCTTGGCCGAGGTGAACACTGAAGCTTTCTTT	CASSLAEVNTEAFF
-	-	TRBV7-9	TRBJ2-1	TGTGCCAGCAGCTCTTCTCTAGCGCTTGAGCAGTTCTTC	CASSSSLALEQFF
-	-	TRBV25-1	TRBJ2-5	TGTGCCAGCAGTCCAAGGAAGGGACACTTCGCAGAGACCCAGTACTTC	CASSPRKGHFAETQYF
-	TRBD1	TRBV5-6	TRBJ1-5	TGTGCCAGCAGCTTGGGGACAGGGTTTCAGCCCCAGCATTTT	CASSLGTGFQPQHF
-	-	TRBV7-2	TRBJ2-7	TGTGCCAGCAGCTTAGGTGACGGAGTCGAGCAGTACTTC	CASSLGDGVEQYF
-	TRBD2	TRBV5-6	TRBJ2-1	TGTGCCAGCAGCGGACTAGCGGGAGCAACGGACAATGAGCAGTTCTTC	CASSGLAGATDNEQFF
-	TRBD2	TRBV19	TRBJ2-1	TGTGCCAGTAGTATGGTGGGAGGGGATGAGCAGTTCTTC	CASSMVGGDEQFF
-	TRBD1	TRBV27	TRBJ2-7	TGTGCCAGCATGGGCCCGGGACAGCACTACGAGCAGTACTTC	CASMGPGQHYEQYF
-	-	TRBV27	TRBJ2-5	TGTGCCAGCAGCTTCAAGCCCGGGACTCTAATAGAGACCCAGTACTTC	CASSFKPGTLIETQYF
-	TRBD1	TRBV29-1	TRBJ2-5	TGCAGCGTTGACCAGACAGGGGACCGCCAAGAGACCCAGTACTTC	CSVDQTGDRQETQYF
-	-	TRBV5-1	TRBJ1-1	TGCGCCAGCAGCTTGCCAGGGTCTGAAGCTTTCTTT	CASSLPGSEAFF
once	-	TRBV20-1	TRBJ1-5	TGCAGTGCTAGAGCTTCTGATCCTTCCCAGCATTTT	CSARASDPSQHF
-	TRBD2	TRBV9	TRBJ2-5	TGTGCCAGCAACTTTGCGGGAGCCGGCGAGACCCAGTACTTC	CASNFAGAGETQYF
-	TRBD1	TRBV7-7	TRBJ2-5	TGTGCTAGCAGCTCGGCCCCGGGACAGCAAGAGACCCAGTACTTC	CASSSAPGQQETQYF
-	TRBD2	TRBV20-1	TRBJ2-1	TGCAGTGCTAGAGATACTAGCGGGGTGTACAATGAGCAGTTCTTC	CSARDTSGVYNEQFF
-	-	TRBV29-1	TRBJ1-3	TGCAGCGTCCCCGGGGGGGGTTCTGGAAACACCATATATTTT	CSVPGGGSGNTIYF
once	TRBD2	TRBV20-1	TRBJ2-7	TGCAGTGCTAGAGCTAGCGGGATCGGGTACGAGCAGTACTTC	CSARASGIGYEQYF
few	-	TRBV19	TRBJ2-6	TGTGCCAGTAGTACTAGCGAATCTGGGGCCAACGTCCTGACTTTC	CASSTSESGANVLTF
-	TRBD2	TRBV12-3/TRBV12-4	TRBJ2-1	TGTGCCAGCAGTTTTGGGACTAGCGGGAGTGATGAGCAGTTCTTC	CASSFGTSGSDEQFF
-	-	TRBV14	TRBJ2-7	TGTGCCAGCAGCCAAGATGCGAGCTACTACGAGCAGTACTTC	CASSQDASYYEQYF
-	-	TRBV19	TRBJ2-1	TGTGCCACTAGGTCGGTGAGGAGGTATGAGCAGTTCTTC	CATRSVRRYEQFF
-	-	TRBV5-6	TRBJ2-7	TGTGCCAGCAGCTTTGGAGGGACGGTCGAGCAGTACTTC	CASSFGGTVEQYF
-	TRBD1	TRBV7-9	TRBJ2-7	TGTGCCAGCACCAACAAGGGGGCCCCCTACGAGCAGTACTTC	CASTNKGAPYEQYF
-	-	TRBV30	TRBJ2-7	TGTGCCTGGAGTCCGGGGACCGGAGGGGAGCAGTACTTC	CAWSPGTGGEQYF
-	-	TRBV13	TRBJ2-2	TGTGCCAGCAGCTTTGCACCACCTGGCGGGGAGCTGTTTTTT	CASSFAPPGGELFF
once	-	TRBV30	TRBJ2-6	TGTGCCTGGAGTCAAGGCTCTGGGGCCAACGTCCTGACTTTC	CAWSQGSGANVLTF
-	TRBD2	TRBV11-2	TRBJ2-2	TGTGCCAGCAGCTTAACAGCGGGAGTGAACGGGGAGCTGTTTTTT	CASSLTAGVNGELFF
-	-	TRBV21-1	TRBJ2-3	TGTGCCAGCAGCAGGGACTTTGATCAAGATACGCAGTATTTT	CASSRDFDQDTQYF
once	-	TRBV12-3/TRBV12-4	TRBJ1-5	TGTGCCAGCAACCCGGGCCTTAGCAATCAGCCCCAGCATTTT	CASNPGLSNQPQHF
-	TRBD1	TRBV29-1	TRBJ2-7	TGCAGCGGGCGGGACAGGGGGTCCTACGAGCAGTACTTC	CSGRDRGSYEQYF
once	TRBD2	TRBV4-3	TRBJ2-7	TGCGCCAGCAGCCAAGAGGCTAGCGGGAACGAGCAGTACTTC	CASSQEASGNEQYF
-	-	TRBV7-8	TRBJ2-1	TGTGCCAGCAGCAGATACATCCTTGACGAACCAGTCTACAATGAGCAGTTCTTC	CASSRYILDEPVYNEQFF
-	TRBD1	TRBV27	TRBJ2-7	TGTGCCAGCAGTTTAAGCGGGACAGGGTCACACGAGCAGTACTTC	CASSLSGTGSHEQYF
-	-	TRBV27	TRBJ2-7	TGTGCCAGCAGTCATGGGACCGACTACGAGCAGTACTTC	CASSHGTDYEQYF
-	TRBD1	TRBV4-1	TRBJ1-1	TGCGCCAGCAGCCAAGAACCCAGGGGGTCAGGCAAGAACACTGAAGCTTTCTTT	CASSQEPRGSGKNTEAFF
-	-	TRBV12-3/TRBV12-4	TRBJ1-5	TGTGCCAGCAGTTACAACTGGGGGGGGCTTAATCAGCCCCAGCATTTT	CASSYNWGGLNQPQHF
-	-	TRBV20-1	TRBJ2-7	TGCAGTGCTAGTTGGGGCAGGATATACGAGCAGTACTTC	CSASWGRIYEQYF
-	TRBD1	TRBV20-1	TRBJ2-4	TGCAGTGCTAGTGCGGACAGGGTGGGATCTAGTAACATTCAGTACTTC	CSASADRVGSSNIQYF
-	-	TRBV20-1	TRBJ2-1	TGCAGTGCTAGAGATCAGAAGACGAGCTCCTACAATGAGCAGTTCTTC	CSARDQKTSSYNEQFF